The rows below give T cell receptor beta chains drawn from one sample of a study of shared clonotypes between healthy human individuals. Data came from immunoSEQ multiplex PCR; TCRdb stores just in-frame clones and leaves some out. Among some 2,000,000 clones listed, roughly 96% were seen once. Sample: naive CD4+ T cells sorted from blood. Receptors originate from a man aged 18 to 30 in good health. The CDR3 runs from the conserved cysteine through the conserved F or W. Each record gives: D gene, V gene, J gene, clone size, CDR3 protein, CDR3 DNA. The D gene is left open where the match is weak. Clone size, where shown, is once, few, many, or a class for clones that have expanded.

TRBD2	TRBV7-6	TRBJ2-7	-	CASSLGGLVSNEQYF	TGTGCCAGCAGCTTAGGGGGACTAGTTTCCAACGAGCAGTACTTC
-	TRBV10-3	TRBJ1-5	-	CASSREGGQPQHF	TGTGCCTCCTCGAGGGAGGGGGGCCAGCCCCAGCATTTT
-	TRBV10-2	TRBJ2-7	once	CASTPGTNIRSSYEQYF	TGCGCCAGCACCCCGGGTACGAATATCAGGAGCTCCTACGAGCAGTACTTC
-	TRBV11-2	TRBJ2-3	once	CASSLSLDTDTQYF	TGTGCCAGCAGCTTATCTCTAGACACAGATACGCAGTATTTT
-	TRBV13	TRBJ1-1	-	CASSLITSGPWGAFF	TGTGCCAGCAGCTTAATAACATCCGGACCCTGGGGTGCTTTCTTT
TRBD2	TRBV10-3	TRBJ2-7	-	CAISGGSGLAGSWDF	TGTGCCATCAGTGGGGGGTCGGGACTAGCGGGATCATGGGACTTC
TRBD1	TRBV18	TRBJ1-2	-	CASSPRDSYGYTF	TGTGCCAGCTCGCCACGGGACAGCTATGGCTACACCTTC
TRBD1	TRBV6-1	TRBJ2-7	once	CASSEVGTGIYEQYF	TGTGCCAGCAGTGAAGTGGGGACAGGGATCTACGAGCAGTACTTC
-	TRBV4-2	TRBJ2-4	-	CASSQDRGPRYIQYF	TGTGCCAGCAGCCAAGATCGGGGGCCCCGATACATTCAGTACTTC
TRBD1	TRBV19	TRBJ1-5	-	CASRQQGSDQPQHF	TGTGCCAGTAGGCAACAGGGGTCGGATCAGCCCCAGCATTTT
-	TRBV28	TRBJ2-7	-	CASSSSDSSYEQYF	TGTGCCAGCAGTTCGTCGGACAGCTCCTACGAGCAGTACTTC
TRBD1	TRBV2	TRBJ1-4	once	CAIEQGRATNEKLFF	TGTGCCATCGAACAGGGGCGTGCAACTAATGAAAAACTGTTTTTT
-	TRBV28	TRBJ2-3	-	CATLPPRRIDTQYF	TGTGCCACTCTTCCCCCCCGTAGGATAGATACGCAGTATTTT
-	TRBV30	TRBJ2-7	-	CAWSVWRTAPGYEQYF	TGTGCCTGGAGTGTATGGAGGACGGCCCCGGGCTACGAGCAGTACTTC
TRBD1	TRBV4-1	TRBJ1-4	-	CASSQVDRAPNEKLFF	TGCGCCAGCAGCCAGGTAGACAGGGCGCCTAATGAAAAACTGTTTTTT
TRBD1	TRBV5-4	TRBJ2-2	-	CASSGTGDGELFF	TGTGCCAGCAGCGGGACAGGGGACGGGGAGCTGTTTTTT
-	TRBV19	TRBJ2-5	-	CASSMALQETQYF	TGTGCCAGTAGTATGGCCCTCCAAGAGACCCAGTACTTC
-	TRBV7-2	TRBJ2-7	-	CASSLEQASRYEQYF	TGTGCCAGCAGCTTAGAGCAGGCTAGTAGGTACGAGCAGTACTTC
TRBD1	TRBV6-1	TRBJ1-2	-	CASSEARGGGLWGYTF	TGTGCCAGCAGTGAAGCGCGGGGAGGGGGCCTTTGGGGCTACACCTTC
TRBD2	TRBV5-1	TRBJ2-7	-	CASSLEESSGRISSSYEQYF	TGCGCCAGCAGCTTGGAGGAGTCTAGCGGGAGGATATCGAGCTCCTACGAGCAGTACTTC
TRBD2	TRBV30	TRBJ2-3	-	CAWSVLGGGGSTDTQYF	TGTGCCTGGAGTGTACTTGGCGGGGGGGGATCTACAGATACGCAGTATTTT
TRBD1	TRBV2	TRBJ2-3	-	CATTEDRVGDTQYF	TGTGCCACCACGGAAGACAGGGTGGGAGATACGCAGTATTTT
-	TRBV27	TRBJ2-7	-	CASSFEETPYYEQYF	TGTGCCAGCAGTTTTGAAGAAACCCCCTACTACGAGCAGTACTTC
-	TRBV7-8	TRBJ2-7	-	CASSLGSTYEQYF	TGTGCCAGCAGCTTAGGGTCGACCTACGAGCAGTACTTC
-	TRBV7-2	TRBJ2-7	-	CASSPGVGDSYEQYF	TGTGCCAGCAGCCCAGGGGTCGGGGACTCCTACGAGCAGTACTTC
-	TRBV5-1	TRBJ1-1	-	CASSSGTPNTEAFF	TGCGCCAGCAGCAGTGGGACACCGAACACTGAAGCTTTCTTT
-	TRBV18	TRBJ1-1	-	CASSPDKEAFF	TGTGCCAGCTCACCGGACAAGGAGGCTTTCTTT
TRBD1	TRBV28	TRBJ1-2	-	CASMNPDRAYGYTF	TGTGCCAGCATGAACCCGGACAGGGCCTATGGCTACACCTTC
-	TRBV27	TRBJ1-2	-	CASSPDWANYGYTF	TGTGCCAGCAGCCCGGATTGGGCTAACTATGGCTACACCTTC
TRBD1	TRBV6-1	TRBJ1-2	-	CASSEPTGIGYTF	TGTGCCAGCAGTGAACCGACAGGGATCGGCTACACCTTC
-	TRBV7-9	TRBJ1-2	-	CASSVGPPYGYTF	TGTGCCAGCTCTGTCGGGCCCCCCTATGGCTACACCTTC
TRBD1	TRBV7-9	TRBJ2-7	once	CASSPRTGIDSYEQYF	TGTGCCAGCAGCCCAAGGACAGGGATCGACTCCTACGAGCAGTACTTC
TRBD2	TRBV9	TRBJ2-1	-	CASSQMSSGGNEQFF	TGTGCCAGCAGCCAGATGTCTAGCGGGGGCAATGAGCAGTTCTTC
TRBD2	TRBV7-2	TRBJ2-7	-	CASTISWTSGEQYF	TGTGCCAGCACCATTAGTTGGACTAGCGGCGAGCAGTACTTC
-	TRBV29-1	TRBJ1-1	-	CSVVAGLNTEAFF	TGCAGCGTTGTAGCAGGCCTGAACACTGAAGCTTTCTTT
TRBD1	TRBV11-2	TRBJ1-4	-	CASSLVTGGTEKLFF	TGTGCCAGCAGCTTAGTTACAGGGGGCACTGAAAAACTGTTTTTT
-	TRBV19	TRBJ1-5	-	CASSIGSQNNQPQHF	TGTGCCAGTAGTATTGGGTCGCAGAACAATCAGCCCCAGCATTTT
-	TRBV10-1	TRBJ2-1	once	CASSLLLEGEQFF	TGCGCCAGCAGTTTACTGCTAGAAGGTGAGCAGTTCTTC
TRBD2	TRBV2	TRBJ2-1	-	CASKRLAEGAVGEQFF	TGTGCCAGCAAACGACTAGCGGAGGGGGCGGTTGGGGAGCAGTTCTTC
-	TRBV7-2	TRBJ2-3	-	CASSLVIQSTDTQYF	TGTGCCAGCAGCTTAGTTATACAGAGCACAGATACGCAGTATTTT
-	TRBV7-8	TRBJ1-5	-	CASSLAGVPQPQHF	TGTGCCAGCAGCTTGGCAGGGGTGCCTCAGCCCCAGCATTTT
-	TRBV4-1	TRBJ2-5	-	CASSQEGKASGETQYF	TGCGCCAGCAGCCAAGAAGGGAAGGCCTCCGGGGAGACCCAGTACTTC
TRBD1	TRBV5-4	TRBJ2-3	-	CASSLRQGSTDTQYF	TGTGCCAGCAGCTTAAGACAGGGGAGCACAGATACGCAGTATTTT
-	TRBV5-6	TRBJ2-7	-	CASSLGTAVSYEQYF	TGTGCCAGCAGCCTTGGGACGGCCGTATCCTACGAGCAGTACTTC
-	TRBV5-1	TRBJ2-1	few	CASKLIGSSYNEQFF	TGCGCCAGCAAATTGATCGGGAGCTCCTACAATGAGCAGTTCTTC
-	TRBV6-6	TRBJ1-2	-	CASSYWAGDGYTF	TGTGCCAGCAGTTACTGGGCAGGGGACGGCTACACCTTC
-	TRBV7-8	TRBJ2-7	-	CASSLGQTIYEQYF	TGTGCCAGCAGCTTAGGACAGACCATCTACGAGCAGTACTTC
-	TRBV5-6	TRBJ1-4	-	CASSLWLFGEKLFF	TGTGCCAGCAGCTTATGGCTGTTTGGCGAAAAACTGTTTTTT
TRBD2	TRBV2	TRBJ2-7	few	CASSVSLAAYEQYF	TGTGCCAGCAGTGTTTCCCTAGCGGCCTACGAGCAGTACTTC
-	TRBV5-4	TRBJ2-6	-	CASSPLGSGANVLTF	TGTGCCAGCAGCCCCCTAGGGTCTGGGGCCAACGTCCTGACTTTC
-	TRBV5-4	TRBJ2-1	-	CAGSQSSYNEQFF	TGTGCCGGATCACAGAGCTCCTACAATGAGCAGTTCTTC
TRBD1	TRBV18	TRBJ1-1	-	CASSPKTGSNTEAFF	TGTGCCAGCTCACCTAAGACAGGGTCTAACACTGAAGCTTTCTTT
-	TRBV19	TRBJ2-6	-	CASSPEMTGANVLTF	TGTGCCAGTAGTCCAGAGATGACTGGGGCCAACGTCCTGACTTTC
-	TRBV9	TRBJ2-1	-	CASSASDAYNEQFF	TGTGCCAGCAGCGCCTCGGACGCGTACAATGAGCAGTTCTTC
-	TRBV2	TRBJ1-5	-	CASSEARPTVRYSNQPQHF	TGTGCCAGCAGTGAAGCGAGACCCACTGTCCGATATAGCAATCAGCCCCAGCATTTT
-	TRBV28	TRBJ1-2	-	CASSLRYGGGNYGYTF	TGTGCCAGCAGTTTGCGATACGGGGGAGGCAACTATGGCTACACCTTC
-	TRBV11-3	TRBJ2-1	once	CASSSTPTSNEQFF	TGTGCCAGCAGCTCGACACCTACCTCCAATGAGCAGTTCTTC
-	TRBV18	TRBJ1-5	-	CASSRGSDQPQHF	TGTGCCAGCTCAAGAGGGTCTGATCAGCCCCAGCATTTT
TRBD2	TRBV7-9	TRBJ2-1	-	CASVSSGGTSSYNEQFF	TGTGCCAGCGTTTCTAGCGGAGGGACCAGCTCCTACAATGAGCAGTTCTTC